The 26 T cell receptor beta chains below all came from one sample that was sequenced in a study of cytomegalovirus exposure and HLA in healthy donors (dated by TCRdb to about 2017). Library preparation employed the immunoSEQ multiplex PCR assay. The multiplex PCR relied on a mix of 60 forward primers for TCR Vbeta segments and 13 reverse primers for TCR Jbeta segments. Held by TCRdb, this immuneACCESS table contains in-frame sequences only and omits some clones. Under half of the omission traces to an unresolved V gene where checked; the cause of the rest is unknown. For this sample, the table gives about 110,000 clones. 3.6% of the sample goes to the ten largest clones. Material for sequencing was PBMCs. The receptors shown here come from a young man in good health and CMV-seronegative.

This chain connects TRBV7-8 to TRBJ1-5, with D tentatively TRBD1 (6 bases). Trimming removed 2 bases from V and 3 bases from J, with 14 bases in between. Germline V gene lookup returns CDR1 SGHVS and CDR2 FQNEAQ. CDR3 length: 16 amino acids. The DNA of the CDR3 is TGTGCCAGCAGCTTACGGGGGGCGGGTTTCAATCAGCCCCAGCATTTT. This translates into CASSLRGAGFNQPQHF.

The V gene is TRBV6-1, the J gene TRBJ1-2; perhaps TRBD1 as D (6 bases). V lost 2 bases and J 8 bases, leaving 12 bases between the germline ends. Germline-derived CDR1 and CDR2 are MNHNS and SASEGT. The CDR3 spans 13 residues. The CDR3 loop is CASSEKQGTGYTF. CDR3 sequence (DNA): TGTGCCAGCAGTGAAAAACAGGGTACCGGCTACACCTTC.

DNA for the CDR3: TGCGCCAGCAGCTTGGGGGCAGGGGTAAACACTGAAGCTTTCTTT. Its protein product is CASSLGAGVNTEAFF. The rearrangement uses TRBV5-1 and TRBJ1-1, with a weak D call TRBD1 (6 bases). Trimming took off 0 bases at V and 2 bases at J, with 11 bases between the two ends. Per the germline V gene, CDR1 is SGHRS and CDR2 is YFSETQ. The CDR3 runs to 15 residues.

This chain connects TRBV25-1 to TRBJ2-2, with 8 nucleotides matching TRBD1. V lost 8 bases to trimming and J lost 4 bases; unmatched junction nucleotides: 9. The CDR3 sequence is 15 residues long. Germline V gene data show CDR1 as MGHDK and CDR2 as SYGVNS. Here the CDR3 DNA reads TGTGCCAGCGAGCAGGGGGCAAGCGGCACCGGGGAGCTGTTTTTT. Translating it yields CASEQGASGTGELFF.

The chain uses TRBV5-8 and TRBJ1-2; D is unresolved. This CDR3 has 14 residues. The V gene lost 0 bases and the J gene lost 8 bases, with 14 bases spanning the gap. Germline assignment: CDR1 SGHTS and CDR2 YDEGEE. The CDR3 region has the DNA TGTGCCAGCAGCTTGGGGAGGATGTTGTTGGGCTACACCTTC. Protein product: CASSLGRMLLGYTF.

The genes are TRBV18 and TRBJ1-2; 7 nucleotides align to TRBD1. V was clipped by 6 bases and J by 4 bases; unmatched bases: 8. The CDR3 is 14 residues long. The germline CDR1 and CDR2 sequences are KGHSH and LQKENI. The CDR3 loop reads CASSRDSPIYGYTF. The CDR3, as DNA: TGTGCCAGCTCCCGGGACAGTCCCATCTATGGCTACACCTTC.

The chain couples TRBV13 to TRBJ1-1; weak D call: TRBD1 (6 bases). The CDR3 spans 13 residues. V was pared by 5 bases and J by 5 bases, with 12 bases between. Germline-derived CDR1 and CDR2 are PRHDT and FYEKMQ (reference sequence). In nucleotides, the CDR3 is TGTGCCAGCAGCCCAACAGGGAGTACTGAAGCTTTCTTT. Amino acid sequence: CASSPTGSTEAFF.

The chain joins TRBV4-2 to TRBJ1-4; 9 nucleotides line up with TRBD1. CDR1 is LGHNA and CDR2 is YNFKEQ in the germline V gene. The J segment lost 2 bases and the V segment lost 4 bases, leaving 11 bases of the junction unmatched. This CDR3 comprises 18 residues. The CDR3 region has the DNA TGTGCCAGCAGCCTTCATACAGGGGGCGTGAAGACTAATGAAAAACTGTTTTTT. This codes for CASSLHTGGVKTNEKLFF.

The CDR3 loop is CASSGYSTDTQYF. The DNA for the CDR3 is TGTGCCAGCAGTGGTTATAGCACAGATACGCAGTATTTT. The chain combines TRBV2 with TRBJ2-3; D call uncertain. The CDR3 runs to 13 residues. V lost 4 bases to trimming and J lost 0 bases, with 5 bases between them. Looked up from germline, CDR1 is SNHLY and CDR2 is FYNNEI.

With respect to this clone: Within the sample, other DNA sequences also encode this same CDR3. The V call is TRBV6-5, the J call TRBJ2-7; 7 bases fit TRBD1. Germline lookup yields CDR1 MNHEY and CDR2 SVGAGI. The CDR3 covers 14 residues. The V gene end was trimmed by 4 bases and the J gene end by 0 bases; junction bases not matched to a gene: 3. CDR3 region: CASSSTGSSYEQYF. CDR3 in DNA: TGTGCCAGCAGTTCGACAGGGAGCTCCTACGAGCAGTACTTC.

The chain couples TRBV9 to TRBJ2-1; a possible D gene is TRBD2 (5 bases). The CDR3 has 17 amino acids. The germline V and J ends were trimmed by 4 bases and 5 bases, with 22 bases remaining between them. Germline CDR1 is SGDLS and CDR2 is YYNGEE. CDR3 coding DNA: TGTGCCAGCAGCTCTGGCTTGCGGCCGGGAAGCCACAATGAGCAGTTCTTC. Translated: CASSSGLRPGSHNEQFF.

The V and J genes are TRBV6-5 and TRBJ2-5; a weak D match, TRBD1 (5 bases). Looked up from germline, CDR1 is MNHEY and CDR2 is SVGAGI. The CDR3 runs 14 residues. Trimming removed 0 bases at V and 4 bases at J, with 9 bases between. The CDR3 coding sequence is TGTGCCAGCAGTTACTCACCAGGGCGAGAGACCCAGTACTTC. Its translation: CASSYSPGRETQYF.

The chain couples TRBV7-9 to TRBJ1-1; TRBD1 agrees at 7 bases. J was trimmed by 3 bases and V by 1 base; bases with no gene match: 5. The CDR3 has 15 amino acids. Germline V gene lookup returns CDR1 SEHNR and CDR2 FQNEAQ (reference sequence). The CDR3 here is CASSLGGQVYTEAFF. The CDR3 DNA sequence: TGTGCCAGCAGCTTAGGAGGACAGGTGTACACTGAAGCTTTCTTT.

The chain combines TRBV27 with TRBJ2-7; the match to TRBD2 covers 7 bases. CDR3 size: 13 residues. Germline V lookup: CDR1 MNHEY, CDR2 SMNVEV (reference sequence). J lost 3 bases, V lost 6 bases, and 5 bases had no gene match. CDR3 sequence (DNA): TGTGCCAGCAGCTTGCGGGAGAGCTACGAGCAGTACTTC. This gives the protein CASSLRESYEQYF.

The gene calls are TRBV6-1 and TRBJ2-7; a weak D match, TRBD2 (5 bases). The germline V gene has CDR1 MNHNS and CDR2 SASEGT. The germline V and J ends were trimmed by 5 bases and 7 bases, with 12 bases remaining between them. The CDR3 extends over 12 amino acids. Written as DNA, the CDR3 is TGTGCCAGCAGTTGGGAGCGCGGGGAGCAGTACTTC. It specifies CASSWERGEQYF.

The chain has TRBV4-1 and TRBJ1-4; 10 nucleotides align to TRBD1. Germline CDR1 is MGHRA and CDR2 is YSYEKL. The CDR3 is made up of 15 amino acids. With V trimmed by 5 bases and J by 8 bases, 8 bases remained unmatched. CDR3 coding DNA: TGCGCCAGCAGCTACCGACAGGGGGCGGGCGAAAAACTGTTTTTT. It yields the protein CASSYRQGAGEKLFF.

The CDR3 DNA reads TGTGCCAGCAGCTTAGGCAGGGCGGGCAATCAGCCCCAGCATTTT. It codes for CASSLGRAGNQPQHF. V usage is TRBV7-8 and J usage is TRBJ1-5; perhaps TRBD1 as D (5 bases). The CDR3 extends over 15 amino acids. The germline CDR1 and CDR2 sequences are SGHVS and FQNEAQ. The V and J ends lost 1 base and 2 bases respectively, with 9 bases between them. Full variable domain (remainder filled in from reference TRBV7-8 and TRBJ1-5): GAGVSQSPRYKVAKRGQDVALRCDPISGHVSLFWYQQALGQGPEFLTYFQNEAQLDKSGLPSDRFFAERPEGSVSTLKIQRTQQEDSAVYLCASSLGRAGNQPQHFGDGTRLSIL.

Written as DNA, the CDR3 is TGTGCCAGTAGCCCCTACATGGATCTACGGGACTCCGAAGCTTTCTTT. Its translation is CASSPYMDLRDSEAFF. The rearrangement joins TRBV19 to TRBJ1-1, with D possibly being TRBD1 (5 bases). Germline values: CDR1 LNHDA, CDR2 SQIVND (reference sequence). V lost 6 bases and J 8 bases, leaving 25 bases between the germline ends. The CDR3 runs to 16 residues.

The chain joins TRBV15 to TRBJ2-7; D possibly corresponds to TRBD2 (6 bases). CDR1 and CDR2 from the germline V gene are LNHNV and YYDKDF (reference sequence). The CDR3 totals 15 residues. V dropped 3 bases and J dropped 2 bases, with 14 bases sitting between them. CDR3: CATSSSPWGAYEQYF. In DNA, the CDR3 is TGTGCCACCAGCAGCTCCCCCTGGGGGGCCTACGAGCAGTACTTC.

The chain combines TRBV9 with TRBJ1-4; the D gene is possibly TRBD1 (5 bases). The V end lost 2 bases, the J end lost 8 bases, and 10 bases lay between the germline ends. Per germline, CDR1 SGDLS and CDR2 YYNGEE. This CDR3 comprises 13 residues. The CDR3 nucleotides read TGTGCCAGCAGCGTCGGTAGGGGCGAAAAACTGTTTTTT. As protein: CASSVGRGEKLFF.

This chain links TRBV9 with TRBJ1-4, with a weak D call TRBD1 (6 bases). Looked up from germline, CDR1 is SGDLS and CDR2 is YYNGEE. The CDR3 sequence is 15 residues long. V was pared by 1 base and J by 0 bases, with 7 bases between. The CDR3 loop reads CASSVQGSTNEKLFF. Written as DNA, the CDR3 is TGTGCCAGCAGCGTACAGGGGTCAACTAATGAAAAACTGTTTTTT. The full variable domain, completed using reference TRBV9 and TRBJ1-4, is DSGVTQTPKHLITATGQRVTLRCSPRSGDLSVYWYQQSLDQGLQFLIQYYNGEERAKGNILERFSAQQFPDLHSELNLSSLELGDSALYFCASSVQGSTNEKLFFGSGTQLSVL.

The chain links TRBV10-2 to TRBJ2-1; TRBD1 agrees at 7 bases. Germline assignment: CDR1 WSHSY and CDR2 SAAADI. Trimming took 2 bases from V and 7 from J; bases not matched to a gene: 5. The CDR3 loop spans 14 amino acids. DNA for the CDR3: TGCGCCAGCAGTGAGACCGACAGGGCGAATGAGCAGTTCTTC. Its protein is CASSETDRANEQFF.

The genes are TRBV6-1 and TRBJ1-3, with D unclear. Germline CDR1 and CDR2: MNHNS and SASEGT. The length of the CDR3 is 13 residues. Between the trimmed V and J ends, which lost 8 bases and 4 bases, there was a span of 12 bases. This CDR3 is CASVTLLGNTIYF. In DNA, the CDR3 is TGTGCCAGCGTCACCTTACTAGGAAACACCATATATTTT.

The rearrangement uses TRBV27 and TRBJ1-5; D unclear. The CDR3 contains 14 residues. The germline V gene encodes CDR1 MNHEY and CDR2 SMNVEV (reference sequence). Trimming shortened V by 5 bases and J by 3 bases, and 11 bases separated the two germline ends. The CDR3 nucleotides read TGTGCCAGCAGTCCTAACAGCTCCAATCAGCCCCAGCATTTT. It encodes CASSPNSSNQPQHF.

The chain joins TRBV15 to TRBJ2-5; 8 positions match TRBD2. The CDR3 contains 14 residues. The germline CDR1 and CDR2 sequences are LNHNV and YYDKDF (reference sequence). Trimming at V came to 8 bases and at J to 1 base, leaving 6 bases not matched to a gene. The chain's CDR3 is CATQLAAFQETQYF. The CDR3 DNA reads as TGTGCCACCCAACTAGCGGCATTCCAAGAGACCCAGTACTTC.

J is TRBJ1-1 and V is TRBV6-1; D is uncertain. The length of the CDR3 is 12 residues. V was shortened by 8 bases and J by 0 bases, with 7 bases between the two germline ends. CDR1 and CDR2 (germline): MNHNS, SASEGT. The chain's CDR3 is CASGLMNTEAFF. CDR3 sequence (DNA): TGTGCCAGCGGGCTAATGAACACTGAAGCTTTCTTT.